This T cell receptor beta chain is from a study of identical twins. Points from the study as a whole: Reduced insertions were recorded for abundant cord blood beta clonotypes, with no such pattern in memory repertoires.

As regards this clonotype: What it binds is unknown.

One entry per CDR3 protein results from TCRdb running MiXCR on the 5' RACE reads. The sample yields hundreds of thousands of distinct CDR3 sequences, about 12% seen once. Another study also made use of these data, one on yellow fever vaccine responses in identical twins. As that study records: Vaccine-induced T cell responses in twins were reportedly observed to appear partly convergent, partly personalized.

The receptor's source is a woman younger than 30 in good health. The specimen was PBMCs.

This CDR3 reads CASSQEATSVRDYTSDTQYF. In DNA form, the CDR3 reads TGTGCCAGCAGCCAAGAGGCTACTTCTGTGCGGGACTATACTTCAGATACGCAGTATTTT. The chain has TRBV4-2 and TRBJ2-3, with 7 positions matching TRBD2. Per germline, CDR1 LGHNA and CDR2 YNFKEQ. This CDR3 is 20 amino acids long. V lost 0 bases to trimming and J lost 4 bases; unmatched junction nucleotides: 19.